The 7 T cell receptor beta chains below were found in one sample sequenced in a study of blood T cell repertoires in COVID-19. Assay used: immunoSEQ multiplex PCR; TCRdb lists only in-frame clones, some missing. The profile shows about 150,000 clones, 78% of them singletons. Material for sequencing was PBMCs or T cells enriched from blood (not recorded which). The receptor source for this set is a woman in her forties or fifties who had recovered from COVID-19.

The chain recombines TRBV5-1 with TRBJ2-2; TRBD1 matches at 9 bases. This CDR3 contains 15 residues. Germline assignment: CDR1 SGHRS and CDR2 YFSETQ. The junction had 0 bases not matched to a gene; V was cut back by 0 bases and J by 3 bases. Here the CDR3 DNA reads TGCGCCAGCAGCTTGGGGACAGGGGACACCGGGGAGCTGTTTTTT. It yields the protein CASSLGTGDTGELFF.

The CDR3 is CASRAGQEDKLFF. In nucleotides, the CDR3 is TGCGCCAGCAGGGCGGGACAGGAGGATAAACTGTTTTTT. The chain has TRBV5-1 and TRBJ1-4; 8 nucleotides agree with TRBD1. Germline-derived CDR1 and CDR2 are SGHRS and YFSETQ. With 5 bases clipped from V and 11 bases from J, the junction kept 8 bases outside the gene matches. The CDR3 runs 13 residues.

Comment on this clone: Other DNA sequences within the sample encode an identical CDR3. The CDR3 coding sequence is TGCGCCAGCAGCTTGGCCGGGACAGGGGGCTACGAGCAGTACTTC. As protein: CASSLAGTGGYEQYF. This sequence joins TRBV5-1 and TRBJ2-7, with 11 nucleotides matching TRBD1. J was trimmed by 3 bases and V by 0 bases; bases with no gene match: 2. The germline CDR1 and CDR2 sequences are SGHRS and YFSETQ. The CDR3 loop spans 15 amino acids.

This clone has ten or more counts. This chain links TRBV7-2 with TRBJ1-2; D is unclear. Germline CDR1 reads SGHTA; CDR2 reads FQGNSA. The CDR3 loop spans 13 amino acids. V was shortened by 5 bases and J by 3 bases, with 10 bases between the two germline ends. This chain's CDR3 is CASSASRDYGYTF. The CDR3 DNA follows: TGTGCCAGCAGCGCTTCGAGGGACTATGGCTACACCTTC. Combining the CDR3 with reference TRBV7-2 and TRBJ1-2 gives the whole variable domain GAGVSQSPSNKVTEKGKDVELRCDPISGHTALYWYRQSLGQGLEFLIYFQGNSAPDKSGLPSDRFSAERTGGSVSTLTIQRTQQEDSAVYLCASSASRDYGYTFGSGTRLTVV.

This chain links TRBV5-1 with TRBJ1-6, with a possible D match to TRBD1 (5 bases). V lost 1 base, J lost 9 bases, and 23 bases lay in between. Germline V gene sequence: CDR1 SGHRS, CDR2 YFSETQ. The CDR3 contains 18 residues. CDR3 sequence reads: CASSLMGALGGGGSPLHF. The CDR3 DNA is TGCGCCAGCAGCTTGATGGGAGCCTTGGGCGGCGGGGGTTCACCCCTCCACTTT.

This chain uses TRBV28 with TRBJ1-2; D is ambiguous. Trimming removed 2 bases at V and 1 base at J, with 8 bases between. The CDR3 totals 14 residues. Germline values: CDR1 MDHEN, CDR2 SYDVKM. The CDR3 nucleotides read TGTGCCAGCAGTTTACAGACTCATAACTATGGCTACACCTTC. Its protein is CASSLQTHNYGYTF.

The V gene is TRBV15, the J gene TRBJ1-6; D not resolved. This CDR3 is built from 17 residues. V lost 2 bases to trimming and J lost 0 bases, with 11 bases between them. CDR1 is LNHNV, CDR2 YYDKDF, per germline (reference sequence). CDR3 nucleotide sequence: TGTGCCACCAGCAGATCTGGGCCGAGCTCCTATAATTCACCCCTCCACTTT. This translates into CATSRSGPSSYNSPLHF.